The entry that follows covers one T cell receptor (beta chain) sequence. Its cognate antigen is unknown. This record comes from a study of OX40 agonist ivuxolimab in advanced cancers. V lost 1 base and J 2 bases, leaving 5 bases between the germline ends. Germline V gene data show CDR1 as SEHNR and CDR2 as FQNEAQ (reference sequence). CDR3 size: 13 residues. General study points: Among the lowest peripheral clonal expansion occurred in 0.1-3.0 mg/kg partial responders.

Only in-frame clones appear in the TCRdb table, and some are missing; sequencing was by immunoSEQ multiplex PCR. This table holds about 90,000 clones, approximately 91% found once. The input for sequencing was CD4+ or CD8+ T cells sorted from blood, taken in a trial of the OX40 agonist ivuxolimab. J is TRBJ1-1 and V is TRBV7-9; D call uncertain. The sequence was collected from an adult with an advanced solid tumor such as melanoma, head and neck, liver or kidney cancer. CDR3 protein: CASSLGENTEAFF. The CDR3 DNA reads as TGTGCCAGCAGCTTAGGTGAAAACACTGAAGCTTTCTTT.